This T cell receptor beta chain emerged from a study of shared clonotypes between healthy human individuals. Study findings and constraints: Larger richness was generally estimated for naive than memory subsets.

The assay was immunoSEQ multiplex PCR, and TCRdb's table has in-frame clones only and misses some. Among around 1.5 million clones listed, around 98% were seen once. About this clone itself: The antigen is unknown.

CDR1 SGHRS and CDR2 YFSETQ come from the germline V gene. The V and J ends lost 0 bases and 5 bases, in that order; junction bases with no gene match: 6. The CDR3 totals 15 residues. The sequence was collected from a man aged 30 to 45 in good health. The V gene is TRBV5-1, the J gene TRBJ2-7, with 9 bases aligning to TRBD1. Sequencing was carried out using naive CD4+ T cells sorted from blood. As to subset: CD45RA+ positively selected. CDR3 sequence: CASSLGGQGNNEQYF. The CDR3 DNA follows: TGCGCCAGCAGCTTGGGAGGACAGGGGAACAACGAGCAGTACTTC.